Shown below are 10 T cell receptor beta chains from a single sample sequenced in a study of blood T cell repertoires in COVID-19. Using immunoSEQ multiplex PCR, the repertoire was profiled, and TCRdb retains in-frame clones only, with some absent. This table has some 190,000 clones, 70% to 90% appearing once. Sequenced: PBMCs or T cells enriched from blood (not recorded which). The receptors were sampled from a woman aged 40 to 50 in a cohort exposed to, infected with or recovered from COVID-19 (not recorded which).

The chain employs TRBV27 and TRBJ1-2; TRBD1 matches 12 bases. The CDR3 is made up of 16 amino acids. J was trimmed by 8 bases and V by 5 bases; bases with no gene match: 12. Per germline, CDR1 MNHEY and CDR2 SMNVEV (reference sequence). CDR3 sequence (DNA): TGTGCCAGCAGTCTCAGGGGGGGACAGGGGGCGGAGGGCTACACCTTC. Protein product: CASSLRGGQGAEGYTF.

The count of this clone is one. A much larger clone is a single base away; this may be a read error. The CDR3 region is CASSLSGQNTEAFF. Here the CDR3 DNA reads TGTGCCAGCAGTTTATCTGGACAGAACACTGAAGCTTTCTTT. The rearrangement uses TRBV27 and TRBJ1-1; D perhaps matches TRBD1 (5 bases). V lost 0 bases and J 1 base, leaving 6 bases between the germline ends. The CDR3 extends over 14 amino acids. Germline assignment: CDR1 MNHEY and CDR2 SMNVEV (reference sequence).

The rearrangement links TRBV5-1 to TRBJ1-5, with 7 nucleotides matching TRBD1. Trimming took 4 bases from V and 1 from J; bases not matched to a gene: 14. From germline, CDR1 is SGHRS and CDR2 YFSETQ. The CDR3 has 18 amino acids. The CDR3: CASSPLDRTTGSNQPQHF. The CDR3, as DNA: TGCGCCAGCAGCCCGTTGGACAGGACGACGGGGAGCAATCAGCCCCAGCATTTT.

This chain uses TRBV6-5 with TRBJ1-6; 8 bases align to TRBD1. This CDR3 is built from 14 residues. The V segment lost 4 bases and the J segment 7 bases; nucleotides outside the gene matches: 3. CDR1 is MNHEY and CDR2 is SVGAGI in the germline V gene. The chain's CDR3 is CASSSGGSNSPLHF. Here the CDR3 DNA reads TGTGCCAGCAGTTCAGGGGGCTCCAATTCACCCCTCCACTTT.

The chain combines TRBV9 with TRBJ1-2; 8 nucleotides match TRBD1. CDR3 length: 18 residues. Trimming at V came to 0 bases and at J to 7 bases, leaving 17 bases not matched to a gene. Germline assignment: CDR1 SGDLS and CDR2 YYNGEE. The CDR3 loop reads CASSVATGGGTFATGYTF. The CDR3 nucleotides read TGTGCCAGCAGCGTAGCTACAGGGGGAGGGACATTCGCAACTGGCTACACCTTC.

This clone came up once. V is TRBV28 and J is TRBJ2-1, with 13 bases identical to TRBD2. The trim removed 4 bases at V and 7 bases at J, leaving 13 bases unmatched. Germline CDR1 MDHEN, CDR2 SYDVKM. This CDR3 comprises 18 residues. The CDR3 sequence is CASSSPRTSGGTRNEQFF. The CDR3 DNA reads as TGTGCCAGCAGTTCCCCTCGGACTAGCGGGGGTACTAGAAATGAGCAGTTCTTC.

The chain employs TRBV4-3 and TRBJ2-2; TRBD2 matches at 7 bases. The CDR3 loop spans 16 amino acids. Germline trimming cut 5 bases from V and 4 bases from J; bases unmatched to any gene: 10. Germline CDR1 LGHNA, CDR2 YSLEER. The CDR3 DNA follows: TGCGCCAGCAGCTCAGGGAGGGGACGGCGCACCGGGGAGCTGTTTTTT. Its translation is CASSSGRGRRTGELFF.

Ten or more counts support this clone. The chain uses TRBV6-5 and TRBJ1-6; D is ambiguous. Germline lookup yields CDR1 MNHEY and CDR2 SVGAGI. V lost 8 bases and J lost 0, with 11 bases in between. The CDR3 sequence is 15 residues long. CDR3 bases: TGTGCCAGCCGCTTGGAGCTCTCCTATAATTCACCCCTCCACTTT. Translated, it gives CASRLELSYNSPLHF.

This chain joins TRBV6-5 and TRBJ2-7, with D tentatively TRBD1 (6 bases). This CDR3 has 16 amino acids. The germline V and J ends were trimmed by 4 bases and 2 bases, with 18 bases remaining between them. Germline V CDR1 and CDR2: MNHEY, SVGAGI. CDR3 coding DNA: TGTGCCAGCAGTTCCCCCGAACAGGGATCTACCTACGAGCAGTACTTC. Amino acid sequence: CASSSPEQGSTYEQYF.

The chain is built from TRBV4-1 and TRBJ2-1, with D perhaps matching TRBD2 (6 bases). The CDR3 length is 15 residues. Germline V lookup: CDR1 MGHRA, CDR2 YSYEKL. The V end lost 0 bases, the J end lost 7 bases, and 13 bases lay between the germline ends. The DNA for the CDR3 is TGCGCCAGCAGCCAAGAGCAGGGCGGAGGGAATGAGCAGTTCTTC. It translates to CASSQEQGGGNEQFF.